The clone carrying this T cell receptor (beta chain) was picked up many times. Trimming took 2 bases from V and 5 from J; bases not matched to a gene: 1. The germline V gene has CDR1 SGHDN and CDR2 FVKESK. The CDR3 spans 14 residues. This record comes from a study of T cells in Graves' hyperthyroidism and ophthalmopathy. From RNA transcripts, TCR beta CDR3 regions were amplified. The HTBI set primed first-round TCR CDR3 RT-PCR. One entry per CDR3 protein, called by TCRdb with MiXCR from the multiplex PCR reads. The table includes hundreds of thousands of distinct CDR3 sequences, more than 11% detected once.

The chain couples TRBV14 to TRBJ2-2, with 8 bases aligning to TRBD1. The sample taken for sequencing was blood. The TCR comes from a woman aged 25-40 years with Graves' hyperthyroidism. DNA for the CDR3: TGTGCCAGCAGCCAAACAGGGGGGACCGGGGAGCTGTTTTTT. Translation gives CASSQTGGTGELFF. Full variable domain (rest looked up from reference TRBV14 and TRBJ2-2): EAGVTQFPSHSVIEKGQTVTLRCDPISGHDNLYWYRRVMGKEIKFLLHFVKESKQDESGMPNNRFLAERTGGTYSTLKVQPAELEDSGVYFCASSQTGGTGELFFGEGSRLTVL.